This TCR beta chain was captured in a study of human T cells and chemical hapten exposure listed by TCRdb under 2021. About the full investigation: For sensitization, 2% DPC in acetone was applied to a 2 cm by 2 cm area of upper inner arm skin. Blood was sampled from patients pre-sensitization (week 0) and at 2, 6 and about 24 weeks after DPC sensitization. The mostly female patient cohort included alopecia areata with under or over 50% scalp involvement, alopecia totalis and alopecia universalis. Throughout the study period of approximately 23 weeks, patients also received therapeutic DPC doses to the scalp every week. Libraries were combined into a pool for sequencing, and differences in TCR yield between samples came mainly from small differences in library volumes within the pool. For TCR sequencing, blood came from twenty-nine alopecia patients at anywhere from one to four time points (pre-sensitization, 2, 6 and 24 weeks). Patch testing on the upper back used Finn chambers containing 0.01% DPC, with scoring done after 6 days according to International Contact Dermatitis Research Group standards. This study followed changes in the peripheral blood TCR repertoire in vivo during primary and secondary sensitization of alopecia patients to the hapten diphenylcyclopropenone (DPC). Results the study describes overall, beyond this receptor: Significantly more large CDR3 similarity clusters were formed by expanded TCRs than by pre-sensitization or healthy control sets, consistent with antigen-driven responses. The number of TCRs above 1 in 1000 frequency did not change with DPC sensitization; there was no evidence of global repertoire structure alterations. Alopecia, a presumed autoimmune disease, was present in all patients, so the immune response of the patients might differ from that of healthy individuals. Repeated subsampling changed both the strength of the expansion versus patch-test correlation and the threshold at which that correlation became significant. A positive correlation was found between the number of PT1 expanded TCRs and patch test score, with significance reached at thresholds 8, 16 and 32 but not 4.

CDR1 and CDR2, looked up from the germline V gene (reference sequence), are MNHNY and SVGAGI. V is pared back by 2 bases and J by 2 bases, with 10 bases lying between the germline termini. The CDR3 spans 14 residues, from the cysteine through the phenylalanine. The DNA shown is the 42-base CDR3, in frame from base 1. The time point tag for this specimen amounts to: patch test 3, about 24 weeks after DPC sensitization. This sample's treatment or condition label indicates: therapeutic diphenylcyclopropenone sensitization with weekly scalp DPC. At each patch-test visit, blood was drawn before the patch test was applied. Patients were considered eligible if aged 18 to 70, diagnosed with alopecia and deemed suitable for DPC therapy, and patients were excluded if pregnant. Unfractionated whole blood was collected in Tempus Blood RNA tubes, and total RNA was extracted from that blood. Comment on this clonotype: Its antigen has not been determined. It has no much larger one-base neighbor in the sample; base qualities were not kept.

The library was made by RACE. The instrument given in TCRdb is NextSeq 500. During library preparation, unique molecular identifiers were attached to individual cDNA molecules so that TCRs could be counted quantitatively and reproducibly. Each blood RNA sample was used to sequence both TCR alpha and TCR beta chains. Under the source paper's analysis protocol: The median number of TCRs per sample was roughly 100,000, ranging from about 23,224 to 690,600. V, J and CDR3 annotation of the TCR reads was carried out using the Decombinator software suite. To make PS versus PT1 abundance plots, every sample was subsampled to the same number of TCRs (28,000). Expanded TCRs were defined as absent before sensitization and observed at least eight times at the 2-week time point. TCRdb reanalyzed the raw reads on its own, using fastp at Q25 for trimming and MiXCR for clone calling, and kept in-frame beta chains. Rows merge per CDR3 protein into single entries with the most common DNA and genes. The V and J calls follow TCRdb's processing rather than the paper's. Here the sample has some 91,000 distinct CDR3 sequences; 27% occur a single time. The ten largest clones take up 10% of the sample.

This sample comprised whole blood, obtained in connection with sensitization to the hapten diphenylcyclopropenone (DPC). The rearranged segments are TRBV6-6 and TRBJ2-7; no D gene call is confident. The receptor was derived from a man between 40 and 49 years old with alopecia areata. Some clones in this sample may be carry-over from other donors' samples. The CDR3 region reads CASSYPHSTYEQYF. The nucleotides are TGTGCCAGCAGTTACCCCCATAGCACCTACGAGCAGTACTTC.